This passage covers 10 T cell receptor beta chains from one sample sequenced in a study of blood T cell repertoires in COVID-19. Here immunoSEQ multiplex PCR was the method, and the copy in TCRdb shows in-frame clones only, minus some. The table includes 160,000 or so clones, around 81% detected once. Sequencing was carried out using peripheral blood. The receptors come from a man aged 55 to 70 with active or convalescent COVID-19.

The gene calls are TRBV29-1 and TRBJ2-1; 10 bases line up with TRBD2. The J segment lost 0 bases and the V segment lost 7 bases, leaving 6 bases of the junction unmatched. The germline CDR1 and CDR2 sequences are SQVTM and ANQGSEA. This CDR3 is 15 amino acids long. The CDR3 spells CSARTSGLSYNEQFF. The CDR3 DNA is TGCAGCGCCCGGACTAGCGGACTCTCCTACAATGAGCAGTTCTTC.

The rearrangement joins TRBV2 to TRBJ1-5; 9 bases agree with TRBD1. In germline, CDR1 is SNHLY, CDR2 FYNNEI. The V segment lost 4 bases and the J segment 8 bases; nucleotides outside the gene matches: 15. The length of the CDR3 is 17 residues. CDR3 sequence: CASSVWENRGRMEPQHF. Written as DNA, the CDR3 is TGTGCCAGCAGTGTGTGGGAGAACAGGGGGCGAATGGAGCCCCAGCATTTT.

The chain links TRBV6-5 to TRBJ2-3; TRBD1 agrees at 7 bases. The length of the CDR3 is 15 residues. The germline V gene encodes CDR1 MNHEY and CDR2 SVGAGI. Germline trimming cut 7 bases from V and 0 bases from J; bases unmatched to any gene: 7. This CDR3 is CASNGQASSTDTQYF. Here the CDR3 DNA reads TGTGCCAGCAACGGACAGGCCTCTAGCACAGATACGCAGTATTTT.

The chain employs TRBV14 and TRBJ2-3; tentative D call: TRBD1 (7 bases). Germline values: CDR1 SGHDN, CDR2 FVKESK. V gave up 4 bases and J gave up 4 bases, with 15 bases separating them. CDR3 length equals 15 residues. CDR3 sequence: CASSPGGIDADTQYF. Here the CDR3 DNA reads TGTGCCAGCAGCCCAGGGGGGATTGACGCAGATACGCAGTATTTT.

This sequence joins TRBV2 and TRBJ2-7; 13 bases fit TRBD2. V lost 8 bases to trimming and J lost 10 bases; unmatched junction nucleotides: 11. Germline CDR1 reads SNHLY; CDR2 reads FYNNEI. CDR3 length: 14 residues. The CDR3 reads CASGGGGLAGVQYF. Here the CDR3 DNA reads TGTGCCAGCGGAGGTGGTGGACTAGCGGGAGTTCAGTACTTC.

This chain links TRBV28 with TRBJ2-2, with 8 nucleotides matching TRBD2. This CDR3 is 16 amino acids long. Germline V gene data show CDR1 as MDHEN and CDR2 as SYDVKM. J was trimmed by 4 bases and V by 9 bases; bases with no gene match: 13. The CDR3 loop reads CARPVGGARSTGELFF. CDR3 nucleotide sequence: TGTGCCAGACCCGTCGGGGGGGCTCGTAGCACCGGGGAGCTGTTTTTT.

This clone was seen once. The V and J genes are TRBV6-4 and TRBJ2-7, with D possibly being TRBD2 (7 bases). Germline-derived CDR1 and CDR2 are MRHNA and SNTAGT. This CDR3 has 13 residues. The ends were cut back, 7 bases at V and 2 bases at J, with 12 bases in the middle. The CDR3 sequence: CASKGGLTYEQYF. The CDR3 DNA follows: TGTGCCAGCAAGGGGGGGCTAACCTACGAGCAGTACTTC.

The chain uses TRBV7-6 and TRBJ2-7; 7 positions agree with TRBD1. Germline values: CDR1 SGHVS, CDR2 FNYEAQ. With 5 bases clipped from V and 7 bases from J, the junction kept 11 bases outside the gene matches. The CDR3 spans 14 residues. The CDR3 reads CASSPTQGEREQYF. The CDR3 nucleotides read TGTGCCAGCAGCCCCACCCAGGGGGAACGGGAGCAGTACTTC.

V and J are TRBV15 and TRBJ2-2; TRBD2 might be the D (5 bases). Trimming removed 3 bases at V and 6 bases at J, with 17 bases between. The CDR3 sequence is 16 residues long. Germline CDR1 is LNHNV and CDR2 is YYDKDF (reference sequence). This CDR3 is CATSRETSGFPGELFF. The CDR3, as DNA: TGTGCCACCAGCAGGGAAACTAGTGGGTTCCCCGGGGAGCTGTTTTTT.

This rearrangement joins TRBV6-5 to TRBJ1-2; TRBD1 might be the D (6 bases). Between the trimmed V and J ends, which lost 0 bases and 4 bases, there was a span of 12 bases. The CDR3 extends over 15 amino acids. Germline CDR1 and CDR2: MNHEY and SVGAGI. The CDR3 DNA sequence: TGTGCCAGCAGTTACTCGGGGGGGGCGACCTATGGCTACACCTTC. Translating it yields CASSYSGGATYGYTF.